Listed here are 25 T cell receptor beta chains from one sample, sequenced in a study of shared clonotypes between healthy human individuals. Assay used: immunoSEQ multiplex PCR; TCRdb lists only in-frame clones, some missing. The table lists some 2.3 million clones, just over 90% of them singletons. The sequenced material came from naive CD4+ T cells from PBMCs. Subset here: CD45RA+ positively selected. The receptors stem from a man in his late teens or twenties in good health. Some clones in this sample may be carry-over from other donors' samples.

This sequence joins TRBV4-2 and TRBJ1-1; no firm D call. From germline, CDR1 is LGHNA and CDR2 YNFKEQ. The CDR3 totals 15 residues. The V gene lost 4 bases and the J gene lost 1 base, with 13 bases spanning the gap. DNA of the CDR3: TGTGCCAGCAGCCGTTCGGAAGATTGGAACACTGAAGCTTTCTTT. Translation: CASSRSEDWNTEAFF.

This sequence joins TRBV28 and TRBJ1-2, with D unresolved. Looked up from germline, CDR1 is MDHEN and CDR2 is SYDVKM. The CDR3 covers 15 residues. The V gene lost 5 bases and the J gene lost 5 bases, with 18 bases spanning the gap. The CDR3 region is CASSLGVHMGYGYTF. The CDR3 DNA reads as TGTGCCAGCAGTCTCGGGGTACACATGGGATATGGCTACACCTTC.

The rearrangement links TRBV4-3 to TRBJ2-7; a weak D match, TRBD2 (5 bases). Germline CDR1 and CDR2: LGHNA and YSLEER. The CDR3 sequence is 15 residues long. V was clipped by 0 bases and J by 5 bases, with 14 bases between them. The CDR3 nucleotides read TGCGCCAGCAGCCAAGAAGATAGAGGGATCCACGAGCAGTACTTC. This translates into CASSQEDRGIHEQYF.

V is TRBV28 and J is TRBJ2-1, with TRBD2 matching over 11 bases. Germline lookup yields CDR1 MDHEN and CDR2 SYDVKM. The CDR3 is made up of 15 amino acids. Trimming cost V 7 bases and J 6 bases; bases outside gene matches: 8. The CDR3 bases are TGTGCCAGCACCTGGGGGACTAGCGGTATCAATGAGCAGTTCTTC. It specifies CASTWGTSGINEQFF. Full variable domain (missing parts from reference TRBV28 and TRBJ2-1): DVKVTQSSRYLVKRTGEKVFLECVQDMDHENMFWYRQDPGLGLRLIYFSYDVKMKEKGDIPEGYSVSREKKERFSLILESASTNQTSMYLCASTWGTSGINEQFFGPGTRLTVL.

V and J are TRBV28 and TRBJ1-5, with 8 bases matching TRBD1. This CDR3 spans 14 amino acids. Trimming at V came to 3 bases and at J to 6 bases, leaving 4 bases not matched to a gene. Germline V gene lookup returns CDR1 MDHEN and CDR2 SYDVKM. The CDR3 is CASSLDRVGQPQHF. The CDR3, as DNA: TGTGCCAGCAGTTTGGACAGGGTTGGTCAGCCCCAGCATTTT.

The gene calls are TRBV4-1 and TRBJ2-7, with 8 bases lining up with TRBD2. The ends lost 6 bases at V and 6 bases at J; junction bases unmatched: 13. CDR3 length: 15 amino acids. Germline CDR1 is MGHRA and CDR2 is YSYEKL. CDR3 nucleotides: TGCGCCAGCAGTACCCCCGGGACTAGTAGTCGCGAGCAGTACTTC. It specifies CASSTPGTSSREQYF.

The CDR3 coding sequence is TGTGCCAGCAGCCGTGAGATAGCGGGGGGTTGGCCCGAGCAGTACTTC. This sequence encodes CASSREIAGGWPEQYF. The chain couples TRBV7-6 to TRBJ2-7; the match to TRBD2 covers 10 bases. In germline, CDR1 is SGHVS, CDR2 FNYEAQ. The ends lost 5 bases at V and 6 bases at J; junction bases unmatched: 13. The CDR3 contains 16 residues.

The chain combines TRBV6-6 with TRBJ2-5; D may be TRBD2 (6 bases). Between the trimmed V and J ends, which lost 4 bases and 2 bases, there was a span of 11 bases. The CDR3 spans 14 residues. Germline-derived CDR1 and CDR2 are MNHNY and SVGAGI (reference sequence). The chain's CDR3 is CASSSRAGQETQYF. The CDR3 nucleotides are TGTGCCAGCAGTTCCCGTGCGGGACAAGAGACCCAGTACTTC.

The chain uses TRBV5-5 and TRBJ2-7; TRBD1 or TRBD2 may be the D gene (5 bases each). V was shortened by 5 bases and J by 3 bases, with 18 bases between the two germline ends. The germline gives CDR1 SGHKS, CDR2 YYEKEE (reference sequence). The CDR3 has 15 amino acids. CDR3 bases: TGTGCCAGCAGTTTCCTCGGACAAGGAGGCTACGAGCAGTACTTC. Amino acids: CASSFLGQGGYEQYF.

The chain's CDR3 is CASSLTGGQPNQPQHF. The CDR3 nucleotides are TGCGCCAGCAGCTTGACCGGGGGCCAGCCCAATCAGCCCCAGCATTTT. The V and J genes are TRBV5-1 and TRBJ1-5; tentatively, D is TRBD1 (6 bases). V was clipped by 1 base and J by 3 bases, with 14 bases between them. The germline V gene encodes CDR1 SGHRS and CDR2 YFSETQ. This CDR3 comprises 16 residues.

This chain links TRBV2 with TRBJ2-3; no clear D. This CDR3 has 13 amino acids. V lost 7 bases and J lost 2, with 10 bases in between. The germline CDR1 and CDR2 sequences are SNHLY and FYNNEI. Here the CDR3 DNA reads TGTGCCAGCACTCGGATTTACACAGATACGCAGTATTTT. Residues: CASTRIYTDTQYF. The variable domain in full, completed from reference TRBV2 and TRBJ2-3, reads EPEVTQTPSHQVTQMGQEVILRCVPISNHLYFYWYRQILGQKVEFLVSFYNNEISEKSEIFDDQFSVERPDGSNFTLKIRSTKLEDSAMYFCASTRIYTDTQYFGPGTRLTVL.

The chain combines TRBV14 with TRBJ1-1; the D is unclear. Germline V CDR1 and CDR2: SGHDN, FVKESK. V lost 3 bases, J lost 1 base, and 6 bases lay in between. The length of the CDR3 is 13 residues. CDR3 sequence (DNA): TGTGCCAGCAGCCATAGAGGGAACACTGAAGCTTTCTTT. Translation: CASSHRGNTEAFF. The variable domain in full, with the rest retrieved from reference TRBV14 and TRBJ1-1, is EAGVTQFPSHSVIEKGQTVTLRCDPISGHDNLYWYRRVMGKEIKFLLHFVKESKQDESGMPNNRFLAERTGGTYSTLKVQPAELEDSGVYFCASSHRGNTEAFFGQGTRLTVV.

V and J are TRBV28 and TRBJ1-4, with TRBD1 as a possible D gene (6 bases). V was shortened by 3 bases and J by 8 bases, with 19 bases between the two germline ends. The CDR3 length is 16 residues. Germline CDR1 MDHEN, CDR2 SYDVKM. The DNA of the CDR3 is TGTGCCAGCAGTTTCCCCGGGGGCAGGGGAGGGGAAAAACTGTTTTTT. Its protein product is CASSFPGGRGGEKLFF.

To note about this clone: This same CDR3 is encoded by further DNA sequences in the sample. V is TRBV4-3 and J is TRBJ2-7; D unresolved. The germline V gene encodes CDR1 LGHNA and CDR2 YSLEER. Trimming took 0 bases from V and 4 from J, leaving 10 bases between them. The CDR3 is 14 residues long. CDR3 region: CASSQELGPYEQYF. CDR3 nucleotides: TGCGCCAGCAGCCAAGAGTTAGGGCCTTACGAGCAGTACTTC.

The V gene is TRBV4-1, the J gene TRBJ2-7, with TRBD2 as a possible D gene (6 bases). Trimming pared 4 bases from V and 4 bases from J, leaving 17 bases between. Germline values: CDR1 MGHRA, CDR2 YSYEKL. CDR3 length: 15 amino acids. The CDR3 sequence: CASSPSGTLRYEQYF. In DNA form, the CDR3 reads TGCGCCAGCAGCCCCTCGGGGACTTTAAGATACGAGCAGTACTTC.

The chain uses TRBV10-1 and TRBJ2-3; TRBD1 aligns across 7 bases. Germline CDR1 and CDR2: WNHNN and SYGVQD (reference sequence). V shed 8 bases, J shed 5 bases, and the junction held 7 bases outside the gene matches. This CDR3 region has 13 residues. The CDR3 DNA is TGCGCCAGCGGACCTTCAGGGGGAGATACGCAGTATTTT. It is translated as CASGPSGGDTQYF.

The J gene is TRBJ1-2, the V gene TRBV7-2; maybe TRBD1 (5 bases). V lost 10 bases and J 2 bases, leaving 14 bases between the germline ends. The CDR3 is 13 residues long. Germline V CDR1 and CDR2: SGHTA, FQGNSA. Here the CDR3 reads CAIPTGGNYGYTF. DNA for the CDR3: TGTGCCATCCCAACCGGGGGGAACTATGGCTACACCTTC.

The V and J genes are TRBV10-3 and TRBJ2-7, with D possibly matching TRBD2 (6 bases). The CDR3 is made up of 17 amino acids. Germline CDR1 is ENHRY and CDR2 is SYGVKD. V lost 0 bases to trimming and J lost 7 bases, with 22 bases between them. The chain's CDR3 is CAISESKGTGRSREQYF. The CDR3, as DNA: TGTGCCATCAGTGAGTCGAAGGGGACTGGTCGTTCGAGGGAGCAGTACTTC.

This chain connects TRBV5-1 to TRBJ1-1; unclear D gene. V was clipped by 3 bases and J by 0 bases, with 9 bases between them. Germline CDR1 is SGHRS and CDR2 is YFSETQ. The CDR3 totals 14 residues. The chain's CDR3 is CASSSTTLNTEAFF. The CDR3 bases are TGCGCCAGCAGCTCCACAACGCTGAACACTGAAGCTTTCTTT.

The chain combines TRBV5-4 with TRBJ2-7; 8 bases match TRBD2. Trimming at V came to 7 bases and at J to 3 bases, leaving 24 bases not matched to a gene. Germline V lookup: CDR1 SGHNT, CDR2 YYREEE (reference sequence). The CDR3 has 19 residues. The CDR3 DNA reads as TGTGCCAGCTCCTCAGGCATGGGGCTAGCGGGCGCGCGCGGCTACGAGCAGTACTTC. It translates to CASSSGMGLAGARGYEQYF.

Only one count was recorded for this clone. This rearrangement joins TRBV5-6 to TRBJ1-2; no definite D call. The CDR3 totals 15 residues. V lost 1 base to trimming and J lost 6 bases, with 16 bases between them. The germline gives CDR1 SGHDT, CDR2 YYEEEE. The CDR3 protein is CASSLLSGKSDGYTF. Here the CDR3 DNA reads TGTGCCAGCAGCTTGCTTTCGGGGAAGTCCGATGGCTACACCTTC.

As regards this clone: This same CDR3 is encoded by further DNA sequences in the sample. The V and J genes are TRBV28 and TRBJ1-5; a weak D match, TRBD1 (6 bases). This CDR3 region has 12 residues. Per the germline V gene, CDR1 is MDHEN and CDR2 is SYDVKM. With 10 bases removed from V and 4 bases from J, the gap between germline ends came to 11 bases. CDR3 protein: CATTGTNQPQHF. For the CDR3, the DNA is TGTGCCACTACAGGGACAAATCAGCCCCAGCATTTT. Full variable domain (rest looked up from reference TRBV28 and TRBJ1-5): DVKVTQSSRYLVKRTGEKVFLECVQDMDHENMFWYRQDPGLGLRLIYFSYDVKMKEKGDIPEGYSVSREKKERFSLILESASTNQTSMYLCATTGTNQPQHFGDGTRLSIL.

The chain has TRBV15 and TRBJ2-7; 10 nucleotides line up with TRBD1. With 5 bases clipped from V and 1 base from J, the junction kept 5 bases outside the gene matches. Germline CDR1 and CDR2: LNHNV and YYDKDF (reference sequence). The CDR3 is made up of 15 amino acids. The CDR3, as DNA: TGTGCCACCAGCCCAAGGACAGGGGGGTCCTACGAGCAGTACTTC. It yields the protein CATSPRTGGSYEQYF.

CDR3 bases: TGTGCCACCAGCAGAGATTTTTTCAATCAGCCCCAGCATTTT. Translated, it gives CATSRDFFNQPQHF. The V gene is TRBV15, the J gene TRBJ1-5, with D hard to call. The CDR3 has 14 amino acids. V was pared by 0 bases and J by 3 bases, with 6 bases between. Looked up from germline, CDR1 is LNHNV and CDR2 is YYDKDF (reference sequence).

The rearrangement joins TRBV30 to TRBJ2-2; the D gene could be TRBD1 or TRBD2 (5 bases each). The V end was cut by 8 bases, the J end by 1 base, with 14 bases between. CDR1 is GTSNPN, CDR2 SVGIG, per germline (reference sequence). The CDR3 contains 14 residues. The CDR3 region has the DNA TGTGCCCGAGGGGTCAGCCTGAACACCGGGGAGCTGTTTTTT. Its translation: CARGVSLNTGELFF.